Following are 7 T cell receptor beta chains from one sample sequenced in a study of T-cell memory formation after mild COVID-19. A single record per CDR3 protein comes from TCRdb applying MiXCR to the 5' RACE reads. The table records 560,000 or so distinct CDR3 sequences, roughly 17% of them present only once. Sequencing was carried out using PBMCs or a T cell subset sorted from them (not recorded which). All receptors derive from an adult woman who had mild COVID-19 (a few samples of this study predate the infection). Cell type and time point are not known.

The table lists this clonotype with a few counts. CDR3 sequence: CASSPSTGAAGYGYTF. CDR3 coding DNA: TGTGCCAGCAGCCCATCAACGGGGGCGGCGGGCTATGGCTACACCTTC. The chain combines TRBV5-5 with TRBJ1-2, with D tentatively TRBD1 (6 bases). Trimming cost V 4 bases and J 4 bases, with 20 bases left between them. The germline V gene has CDR1 SGHKS and CDR2 YYEKEE (reference sequence). The CDR3 is 16 amino acids.

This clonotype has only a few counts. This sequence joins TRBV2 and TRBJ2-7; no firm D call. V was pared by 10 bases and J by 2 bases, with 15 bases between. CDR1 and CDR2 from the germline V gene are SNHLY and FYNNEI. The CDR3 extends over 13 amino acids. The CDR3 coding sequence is TGTGCCACTGGACGGACGGCCCCCTACGAGCAGTACTTC. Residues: CATGRTAPYEQYF.

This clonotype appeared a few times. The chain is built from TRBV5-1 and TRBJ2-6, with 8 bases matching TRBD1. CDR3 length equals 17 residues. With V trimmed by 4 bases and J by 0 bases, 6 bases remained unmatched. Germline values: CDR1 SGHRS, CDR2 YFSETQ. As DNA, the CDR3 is TGCGCCAGCAGCGAGAACGGACAGGGCTCTGGGGCCAACGTCCTGACTTTC. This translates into CASSENGQGSGANVLTF.

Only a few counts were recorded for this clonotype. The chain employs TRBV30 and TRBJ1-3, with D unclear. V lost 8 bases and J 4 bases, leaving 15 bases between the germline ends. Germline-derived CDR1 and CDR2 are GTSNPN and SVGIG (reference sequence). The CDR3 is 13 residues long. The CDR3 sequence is CARATPPGNTIYF. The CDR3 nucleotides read TGTGCCCGTGCTACCCCTCCAGGAAACACCATATATTTT.

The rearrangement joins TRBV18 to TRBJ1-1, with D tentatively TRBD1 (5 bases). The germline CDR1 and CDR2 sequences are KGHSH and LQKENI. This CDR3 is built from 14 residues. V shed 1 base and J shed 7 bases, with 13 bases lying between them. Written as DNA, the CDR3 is TGTGCCAGCTCACCACGGGACTATACGGATGAAGCTTTCTTT. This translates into CASSPRDYTDEAFF.

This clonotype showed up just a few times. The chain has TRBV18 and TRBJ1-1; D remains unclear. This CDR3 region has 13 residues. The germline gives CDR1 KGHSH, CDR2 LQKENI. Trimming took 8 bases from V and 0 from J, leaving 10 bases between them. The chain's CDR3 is CASRVAVNTEAFF. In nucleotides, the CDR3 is TGTGCCAGCCGGGTTGCTGTGAACACTGAAGCTTTCTTT.

This chain's CDR3 is CASSSKPGPGYF. The CDR3 coding sequence is TGTGCCAGCAGTTCTAAACCGGGACCTGGGTACTTC. This chain joins TRBV12-3 or TRBV12-4 and TRBJ2-7; D may correspond to TRBD1 or TRBD2 (5 bases each). The CDR3 runs 12 residues. V was shortened by 4 bases and J by 12 bases, with 16 bases between the two germline ends.